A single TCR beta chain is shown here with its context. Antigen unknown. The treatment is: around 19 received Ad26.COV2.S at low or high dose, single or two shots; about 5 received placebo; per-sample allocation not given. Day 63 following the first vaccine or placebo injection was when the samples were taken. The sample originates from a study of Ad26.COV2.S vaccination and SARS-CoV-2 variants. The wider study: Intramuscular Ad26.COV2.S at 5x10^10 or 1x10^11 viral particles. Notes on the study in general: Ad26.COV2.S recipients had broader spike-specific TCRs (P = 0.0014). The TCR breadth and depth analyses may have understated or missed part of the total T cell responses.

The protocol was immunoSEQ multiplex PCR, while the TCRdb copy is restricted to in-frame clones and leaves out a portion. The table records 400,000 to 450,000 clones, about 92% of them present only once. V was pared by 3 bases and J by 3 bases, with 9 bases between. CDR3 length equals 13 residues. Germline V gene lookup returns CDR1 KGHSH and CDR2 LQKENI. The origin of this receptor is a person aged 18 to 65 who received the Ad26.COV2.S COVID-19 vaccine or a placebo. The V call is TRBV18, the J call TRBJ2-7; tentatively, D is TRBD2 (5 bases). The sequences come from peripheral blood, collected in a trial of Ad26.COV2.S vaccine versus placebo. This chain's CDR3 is CASSPGAGYEQYF. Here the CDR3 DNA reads TGTGCCAGCTCACCTGGTGCGGGCTACGAGCAGTACTTC. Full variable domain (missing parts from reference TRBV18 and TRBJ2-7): NAGVMQNPRHLVRRRGQEARLRCSPMKGHSHVYWYRQLPEEGLKFMVYLQKENIIDESGMPKERFSAEFPKEGPSILRIQQVVRGDSAAYFCASSPGAGYEQYFGPGTRLTVT.